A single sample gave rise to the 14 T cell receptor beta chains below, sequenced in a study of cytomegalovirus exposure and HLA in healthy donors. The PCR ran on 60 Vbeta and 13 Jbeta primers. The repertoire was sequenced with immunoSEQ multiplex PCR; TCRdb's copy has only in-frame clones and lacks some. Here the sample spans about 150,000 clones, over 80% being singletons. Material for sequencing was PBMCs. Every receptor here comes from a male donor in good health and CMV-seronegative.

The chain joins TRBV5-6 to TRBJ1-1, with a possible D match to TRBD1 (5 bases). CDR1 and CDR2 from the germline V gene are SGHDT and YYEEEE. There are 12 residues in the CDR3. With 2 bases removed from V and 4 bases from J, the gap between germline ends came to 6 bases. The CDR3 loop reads CASSLTGTEAFF. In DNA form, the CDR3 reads TGTGCCAGCAGCTTAACAGGCACTGAAGCTTTCTTT.

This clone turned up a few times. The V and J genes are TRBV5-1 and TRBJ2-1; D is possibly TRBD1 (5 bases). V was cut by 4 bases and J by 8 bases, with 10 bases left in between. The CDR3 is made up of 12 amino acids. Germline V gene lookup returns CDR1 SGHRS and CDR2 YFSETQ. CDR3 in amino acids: CASSQPTDEQFF. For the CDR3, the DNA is TGCGCCAGCAGCCAACCGACAGATGAGCAGTTCTTC.

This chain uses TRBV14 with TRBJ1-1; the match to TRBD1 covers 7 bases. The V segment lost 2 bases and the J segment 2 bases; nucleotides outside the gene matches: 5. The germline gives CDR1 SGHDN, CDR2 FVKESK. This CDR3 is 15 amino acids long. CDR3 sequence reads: CASSQRGLGNTEAFF. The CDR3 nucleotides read TGTGCCAGCAGCCAAAGGGGGCTAGGAAACACTGAAGCTTTCTTT.

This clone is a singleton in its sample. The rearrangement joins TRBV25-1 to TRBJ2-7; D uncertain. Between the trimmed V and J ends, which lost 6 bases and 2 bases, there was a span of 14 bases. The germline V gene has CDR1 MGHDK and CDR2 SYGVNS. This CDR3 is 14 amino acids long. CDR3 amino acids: CASRRSDGTYEQYF. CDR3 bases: TGTGCCAGCAGAAGAAGCGACGGTACCTACGAGCAGTACTTC.

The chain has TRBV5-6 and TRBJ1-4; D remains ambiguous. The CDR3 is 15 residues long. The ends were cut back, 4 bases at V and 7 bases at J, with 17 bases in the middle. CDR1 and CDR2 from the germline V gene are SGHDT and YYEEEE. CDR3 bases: TGTGCCAGCAGCCCGGTCGCGGGTCGGGGTGAAAAACTGTTTTTT. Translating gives CASSPVAGRGEKLFF.

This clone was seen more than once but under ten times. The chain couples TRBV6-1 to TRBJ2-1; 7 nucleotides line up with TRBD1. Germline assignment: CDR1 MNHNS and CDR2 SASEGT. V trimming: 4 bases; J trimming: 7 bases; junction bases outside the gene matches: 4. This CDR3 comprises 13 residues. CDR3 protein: CASSGDSWNEQFF. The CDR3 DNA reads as TGTGCCAGCAGTGGGGACAGTTGGAATGAGCAGTTCTTC.

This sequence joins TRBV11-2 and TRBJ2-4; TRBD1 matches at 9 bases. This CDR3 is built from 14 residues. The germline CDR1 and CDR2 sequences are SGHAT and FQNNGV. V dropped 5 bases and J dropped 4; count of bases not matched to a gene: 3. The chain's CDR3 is CASSPGTGKNIQYF. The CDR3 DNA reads TGTGCCAGCAGCCCCGGGACAGGGAAAAACATTCAGTACTTC.

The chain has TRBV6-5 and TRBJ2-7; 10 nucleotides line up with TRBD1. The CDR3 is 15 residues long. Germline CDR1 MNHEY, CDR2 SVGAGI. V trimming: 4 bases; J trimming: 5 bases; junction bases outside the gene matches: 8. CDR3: CASSSRDRGFDEQYF. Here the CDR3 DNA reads TGTGCCAGCAGTTCCCGGGACAGGGGTTTTGACGAGCAGTACTTC.

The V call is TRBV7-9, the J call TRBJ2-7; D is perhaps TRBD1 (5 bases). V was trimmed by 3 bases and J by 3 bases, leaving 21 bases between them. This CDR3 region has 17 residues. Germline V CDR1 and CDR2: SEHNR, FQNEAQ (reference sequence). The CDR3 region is CASSLGTTGGSYYEQYF. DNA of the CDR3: TGTGCCAGCAGCTTGGGTACTACAGGTGGTTCATACTACGAGCAGTACTTC.

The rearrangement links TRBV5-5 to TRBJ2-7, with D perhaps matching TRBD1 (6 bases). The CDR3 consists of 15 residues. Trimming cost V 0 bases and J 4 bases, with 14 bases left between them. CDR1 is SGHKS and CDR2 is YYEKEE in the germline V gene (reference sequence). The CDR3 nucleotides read TGTGCCAGCAGCTTGGCCTCGGACAGAGATTACGAGCAGTACTTC. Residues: CASSLASDRDYEQYF.

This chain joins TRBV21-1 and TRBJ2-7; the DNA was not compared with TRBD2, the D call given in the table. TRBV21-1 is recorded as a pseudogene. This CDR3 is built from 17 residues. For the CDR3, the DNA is TGTGCCAGCAGCAAAGGTCCAGCGGGGGGCGACCTCTACGAGCAGTACTTC. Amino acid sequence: CASSKGPAGGDLYEQYF.

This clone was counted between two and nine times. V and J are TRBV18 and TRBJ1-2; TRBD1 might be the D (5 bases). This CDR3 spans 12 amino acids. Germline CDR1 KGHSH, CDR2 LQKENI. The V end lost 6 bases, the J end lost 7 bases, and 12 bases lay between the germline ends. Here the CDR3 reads CASSIREGGYTF. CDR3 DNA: TGTGCCAGCTCGATCAGGGAGGGTGGCTACACCTTC.

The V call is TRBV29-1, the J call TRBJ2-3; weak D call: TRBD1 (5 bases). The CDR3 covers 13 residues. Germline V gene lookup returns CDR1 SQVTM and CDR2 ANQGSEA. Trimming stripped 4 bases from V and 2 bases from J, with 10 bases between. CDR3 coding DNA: TGCAGCGTTGCAGGGTGGAACACAGATACGCAGTATTTT. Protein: CSVAGWNTDTQYF.

The CDR3 is CASSTREVQYF. CDR3 DNA sequence: TGTGCCAGCTCCACGAGGGAAGTCCAGTACTTC. V usage is TRBV18 and J usage is TRBJ2-5; TRBD2 is a possible D gene (5 bases). V lost 6 bases, J lost 10 bases, and 12 bases lay in between. Germline V gene lookup returns CDR1 KGHSH and CDR2 LQKENI. The CDR3 totals 11 residues.